This T cell receptor (beta chain) was sequenced for a study of PD-1 blockade in classical Hodgkin lymphoma. V was clipped by 5 bases and J by 5 bases, with 24 bases between them. The CDR3 is made up of 17 amino acids. Germline-derived CDR1 and CDR2 are SEHNR and FQNEAQ (reference sequence). Whole-study results and caveats: Reports described newly diagnosed patients as having lower baseline TCR diversity than healthy donors.

Only in-frame clones appear in the TCRdb table, and some are missing; sequencing was by immunoSEQ multiplex PCR. The table includes some 14,000 clones, 85% to 90% detected once. The patients all showed relapse after autologous stem cell transplantation, while their brentuximab vedotin exposure varied. Best responses were complete response, partial response or progressive disease. As concerns this clone: No antigen is known for it.

The V gene is TRBV7-9, the J gene TRBJ2-5; no firm D call. This material consisted of peripheral blood mononuclear cells (PBMCs), taken at baseline. The sequence derives from a human donor with classical Hodgkin lymphoma. The CDR3 DNA reads TGTGCCAGCAGCCCCCGGGTGCTAGTCCCCCCTCGGGAGACCCAGTACTTC. Translation gives CASSPRVLVPPRETQYF.